This T cell receptor beta chain comes out of a study of blood T cell repertoires in COVID-19 (dated by TCRdb to the early 2020s). In terms of the full investigation: The collaborator samples originated in the United States, Italy and Spain and spanned the acute and convalescent phases of COVID-19. The prospective study material was composed of cDNA or gDNA derived from T cells, B-cell-depleted T cells, or PBMCs. Deeply sampled blood TCRbeta repertoires from subjects exposed to, actively infected with, or recovered from COVID-19 were included in the dataset. A freely available public database, intended as a resource for researchers studying the immune response to SARS-CoV-2, is where the repertoires were released. The samples were drawn from the first 160 participants of the ongoing ImmuneRACE study and from some 1,300 subjects provided by 6 global collaborators. Sample metadata almost always included a de-identified subject ID, COVID-19 status, age in years and sex. Where available, HLA class I and class II types were obtained from metadata supplied by the sample provider rather than from assay-based typing. What the research found in general, with its limitations: The quantity of clinical and demographic metadata differed by source and by participant and was supplied without curation.

Notes on this clone: This receptor's antigen is unknown. It has no much larger one-base neighbor in the sample; base qualities were not kept.

TCRbeta CDR3 regions were amplified from genomic DNA using the immunoSEQ Assay, a bias-controlled multiplex PCR. Per the original workflow: The number of nucleated cells in each sample was estimated by amplification of reference gene primers within the assay. To quantify the absolute abundance of each unique TCRbeta CDR3 rearrangement, sequence reads were collapsed and filtered. For each sample, productive Simpson clonality was calculated as the square root of Simpson's diversity index over productive rearrangements. Sourced from immuneACCESS, this table was stored by TCRdb with only in-frame sequences that have V and J called. A share of the clones is absent; for the studies checked, an unresolved V gene accounts for under half, and the remainder has no known explanation. V and J calls and clone size are copied from that table; D and trimming were computed from the DNA. Across this sample there are over 250,000 clones, with roughly 86% seen only once. Under 3% of the sample comes from the top ten.

Looking up the germline V gene (reference sequence) yields CDR1 SEHNR and CDR2 FQNEAQ. Trimming accounts for 6 bases at V and 4 bases at J, while the number of junction bases matched to no gene is 10. The CDR3 runs 15 residues from the cysteine to the phenylalanine. This entry keeps only the CDR3 DNA: 45 bases, framed from base 1. Participants in the prospective study were enrolled through a virtual design, were aged about 18 to 100 years, and lived in approximately 25 United States geographic areas. To assign participants to cohorts, the prospective study relied on clinical history that participants themselves reported in a screening survey and a study questionnaire. Recovered participants in ImmuneRACE Cohort 3 were defined by two consecutive negative NP/OP PCR tests, clearance by a healthcare professional, or resolution of symptoms. In the prospective study, whole blood, serum and a nasopharyngeal or oropharyngeal swab were collected from each participant by mobile phlebotomists. Participants in the prospective study had the option to provide additional blood draws and questionnaires over a 2-month period. Blood samples from the prospective study were shipped frozen or at room temperature prior to DNA extraction.

Sequencing was done on a sample of PBMCs or T cells enriched from blood (not recorded which). The chain links TRBV7-9 with TRBJ1-1; TRBD1 aligns with 8 central bases. The TCR sequence derives from a woman under 30 who had recovered from COVID-19. CDR3 sequence: CASRGTDREGTEAFF. Read as DNA, the sequence is TGTGCCAGCAGGGGGACGGACAGGGAGGGCACTGAAGCTTTCTTT.